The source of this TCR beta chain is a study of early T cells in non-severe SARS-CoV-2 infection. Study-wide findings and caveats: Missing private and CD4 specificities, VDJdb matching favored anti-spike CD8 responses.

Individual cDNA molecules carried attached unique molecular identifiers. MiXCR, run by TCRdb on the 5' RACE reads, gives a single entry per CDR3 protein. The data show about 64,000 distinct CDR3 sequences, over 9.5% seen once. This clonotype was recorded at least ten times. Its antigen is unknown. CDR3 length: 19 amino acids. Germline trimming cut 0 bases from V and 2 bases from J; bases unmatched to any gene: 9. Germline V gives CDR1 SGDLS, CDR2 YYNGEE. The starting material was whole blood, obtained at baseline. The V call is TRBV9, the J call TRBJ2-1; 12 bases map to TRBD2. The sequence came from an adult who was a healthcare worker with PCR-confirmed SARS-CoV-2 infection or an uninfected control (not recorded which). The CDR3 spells CASSVDGRLAGAPYNEQFF. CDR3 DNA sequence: TGTGCCAGCAGCGTAGATGGCAGACTAGCGGGAGCCCCCTACAATGAGCAGTTCTTC.